The entry below describes one T cell receptor beta chain. The data derive from a study of blood T cell repertoires in COVID-19. Study as a whole: There were acute and convalescent COVID-19 samples, and they came from the United States, Italy and Spain.

Authors' processing steps: Cell counts per sample came from amplifying reference gene primers. TCRdb's table, derived via immunoSEQ multiplex PCR, lists solely in-frame clones and lacks some. The V and J calls and clone size are taken from that table; D and trimming were inferred from the DNA. The sample yields 55,000 to 90,000 clones, roughly 85% seen once. Sequenced input: peripheral blood. This sequence was found in a woman older than 75 with active or convalescent COVID-19.

The CDR3 coding sequence is TGTGCCAGCATGCCCTCCCGGGAACCCTACGAGCAGTACTTC. Translation gives CASMPSREPYEQYF. This chain uses TRBV6-5 with TRBJ2-7, with D possibly being TRBD2 (5 bases). CDR3 length: 14 amino acids. In germline, CDR1 is MNHEY, CDR2 SVGAGI. V gave up 7 bases and J gave up 2 bases, with 15 bases separating them.